A single sample gave rise to the 14 T cell receptor beta chains below, sequenced in a study of cytomegalovirus exposure and HLA in healthy donors. Primers: 60 Vbeta forward and 13 Jbeta reverse. The data were produced by immunoSEQ multiplex PCR, yet TCRdb's version contains in-frame clones alone and is incomplete. The table records fewer than 200,000 clones, 80% of them present only once. Sequenced input: PBMCs. The source of these receptors is a man aged 35-49 years in good health and CMV-seronegative.

In DNA form, the CDR3 reads TGTGCCAGCAGCTCGGGACAGGATGACGGTGGCTACACCTTC. Its translation: CASSSGQDDGGYTF. The chain uses TRBV5-8 and TRBJ1-2, with 8 bases lining up with TRBD1. The CDR3 sequence is 14 residues long. Germline CDR1 reads SGHTS; CDR2 reads YDEGEE. Trimming at V came to 3 bases and at J to 7 bases, leaving 8 bases not matched to a gene. The whole variable domain, filled in from reference TRBV5-8 and TRBJ1-2, reads EAGVTQSPTHLIKTRGQQATLRCSPISGHTSVYWYQQALGLGLQFLLWYDEGEERNRGNFPPRFSGRQFPNYSSELNVNALELEDSALYLCASSSGQDDGGYTFGSGTRLTVV.

J is TRBJ2-3 and V is TRBV19; D not certain. This CDR3 comprises 14 residues. Trimming shortened V by 6 bases and J by 6 bases, and 16 bases separated the two germline ends. Germline CDR1 LNHDA, CDR2 SQIVND (reference sequence). CDR3 bases: TGTGCCAGTAGCCCACTAACGCGTATCGATACGCAGTATTTT. This encodes CASSPLTRIDTQYF.

This chain's CDR3 is CASSTRSGNTIYF. Here the CDR3 DNA reads TGTGCCAGCAGCACTCGCTCTGGAAACACCATATATTTT. The chain combines TRBV11-2 with TRBJ1-3; D uncertain. The CDR3 is 13 residues long. Trimming left V 5 bases short and J 0 bases short, with 5 bases between. Germline assignment: CDR1 SGHAT and CDR2 FQNNGV.

V gene TRBV5-1 combines with J gene TRBJ2-2; no clear D gene. V lost 0 bases and J 1 base, leaving 13 bases between the germline ends. The CDR3 is 17 amino acids. Germline V lookup: CDR1 SGHRS, CDR2 YFSETQ. The CDR3 DNA is TGCGCCAGCAGCTTGGGATTATCTAGGAGGAACACCGGGGAGCTGTTTTTT. Translating gives CASSLGLSRRNTGELFF.

For this clone: Other nucleotide sequences from this sample produce the same CDR3. The rearrangement joins TRBV7-9 to TRBJ2-3; 8 bases line up with TRBD2. The CDR3 runs 14 residues. Trimming took 2 bases from V and 3 from J; bases not matched to a gene: 1. Germline V gene data show CDR1 as SEHNR and CDR2 as FQNEAQ (reference sequence). The CDR3 nucleotides are TGTGCCAGCAGCTTACTAGCGGGTACAGATACGCAGTATTTT. It yields the protein CASSLLAGTDTQYF.

For the CDR3, the DNA is TGCAGCGTTGAAGGCGGACAGGGTTACACTGAAGCTTTCTTT. Translation: CSVEGGQGYTEAFF. The V and J genes are TRBV29-1 and TRBJ1-1; 8 nucleotides line up with TRBD1. The germline gives CDR1 SQVTM, CDR2 ANQGSEA. This CDR3 has 14 residues. Trimming removed 1 base from V and 3 bases from J; junction bases left unmatched: 4. The full variable domain, rest sourced from reference TRBV29-1 and TRBJ1-1, is SAVISQKPSRDICQRGTSLTIQCQVDSQVTMMFWYRQQPGQSLTLIATANQGSEATYESGFVIDKFPISRPNLTFSTLTVSNMSPEDSSIYLCSVEGGQGYTEAFFGQGTRLTVV.

The J gene is TRBJ2-2, the V gene TRBV10-3; 10 nucleotides align to TRBD2. This CDR3 contains 14 residues. CDR1 and CDR2 (germline): ENHRY, SYGVKD. V lost 10 bases and J lost 0; bases outside the gene matches: 2. The CDR3 reads CATSGGANTGELFF. In DNA, the CDR3 is TGTGCCACCAGCGGGGGGGCGAACACCGGGGAGCTGTTTTTT.

V is TRBV7-6 and J is TRBJ2-7; 16 bases are a match to TRBD2. CDR3 size: 17 residues. V lost 1 base and J lost 5; bases outside the gene matches: 5. Germline loops: CDR1 SGHVS, CDR2 FNYEAQ. The CDR3, as DNA: TGTGCCAGCAGCTTAGGGGGACTAGCGGGGGGGGTCGACGAGCAGTACTTC. The encoded protein is CASSLGGLAGGVDEQYF.

This clone has a handful of counts. The chain couples TRBV4-3 to TRBJ1-4, with D possibly being TRBD1 (6 bases). The CDR3 spans 17 residues. V lost 4 bases and J 1 base, leaving 16 bases between the germline ends. Germline V CDR1 and CDR2: LGHNA, YSLEER. CDR3 in amino acids: CASSRYRVGGTNEKLFF. The CDR3 DNA reads TGCGCCAGCAGCCGCTACAGGGTAGGAGGAACTAATGAAAAACTGTTTTTT.

The chain carries TRBV5-1 and TRBJ1-4, with D possibly being TRBD1 (5 bases). Germline CDR1 SGHRS, CDR2 YFSETQ. Trimming stripped 4 bases from V and 2 bases from J, with 27 bases between. This CDR3 comprises 20 residues. The CDR3 DNA sequence: TGCGCCAGCAGCCCGGTCGGAGGGTCGAGGGGAGTTGGGACTAATGAAAAACTGTTTTTT. Its protein is CASSPVGGSRGVGTNEKLFF. Variable domain in full (rest from reference TRBV5-1 and TRBJ1-4): KAGVTQTPRYLIKTRGQQVTLSCSPISGHRSVSWYQQTPGQGLQFLFEYFSETQRNKGNFPGRFSGRQFSNSRSEMNVSTLELGDSALYLCASSPVGGSRGVGTNEKLFFGSGTQLSVL.

The chain joins TRBV2 to TRBJ2-1, with D tentatively TRBD1 (5 bases). Per germline, CDR1 SNHLY and CDR2 FYNNEI. The V end was cut by 2 bases, the J end by 8 bases, with 13 bases between. The CDR3 is 14 residues long. The CDR3 region is CASSEWAGWDEQFF. The CDR3, as DNA: TGTGCCAGCAGTGAATGGGCAGGGTGGGATGAGCAGTTCTTC.

V gene TRBV30 combines with J gene TRBJ1-2, with D possibly being TRBD1 (5 bases). The CDR3 has 14 residues. The V gene lost 5 bases and the J gene lost 1 base, with 14 bases spanning the gap. CDR1 is GTSNPN and CDR2 is SVGIG in the germline V gene (reference sequence). CDR3 coding DNA: TGTGCCTGGTGTACAGGTCCTTGTAACTATGGCTACACCTTC. It is translated as CAWCTGPCNYGYTF.

This chain uses TRBV5-8 with TRBJ1-6, with D possibly being TRBD1 (6 bases). The V and J ends lost 0 bases and 0 bases respectively, with 16 bases between them. The CDR3 totals 19 residues. Germline V gene lookup returns CDR1 SGHTS and CDR2 YDEGEE. CDR3: CASSLVLWTVNSYNSPLHF. CDR3 nucleotide sequence: TGTGCCAGCAGCTTGGTCCTTTGGACAGTCAACTCCTATAATTCACCCCTCCACTTT.

This clone was observed once. J is TRBJ2-5 and V is TRBV7-9; 8 bases are a match to TRBD2. The CDR3 loop spans 15 amino acids. The V and J ends lost 2 bases and 2 bases, in that order; junction bases with no gene match: 4. Germline V gene data show CDR1 as SEHNR and CDR2 as FQNEAQ (reference sequence). In DNA, the CDR3 is TGTGCCAGCAGCTTAAAAATAGCGGGGCAAGAGACCCAGTACTTC. Translated, it gives CASSLKIAGQETQYF.